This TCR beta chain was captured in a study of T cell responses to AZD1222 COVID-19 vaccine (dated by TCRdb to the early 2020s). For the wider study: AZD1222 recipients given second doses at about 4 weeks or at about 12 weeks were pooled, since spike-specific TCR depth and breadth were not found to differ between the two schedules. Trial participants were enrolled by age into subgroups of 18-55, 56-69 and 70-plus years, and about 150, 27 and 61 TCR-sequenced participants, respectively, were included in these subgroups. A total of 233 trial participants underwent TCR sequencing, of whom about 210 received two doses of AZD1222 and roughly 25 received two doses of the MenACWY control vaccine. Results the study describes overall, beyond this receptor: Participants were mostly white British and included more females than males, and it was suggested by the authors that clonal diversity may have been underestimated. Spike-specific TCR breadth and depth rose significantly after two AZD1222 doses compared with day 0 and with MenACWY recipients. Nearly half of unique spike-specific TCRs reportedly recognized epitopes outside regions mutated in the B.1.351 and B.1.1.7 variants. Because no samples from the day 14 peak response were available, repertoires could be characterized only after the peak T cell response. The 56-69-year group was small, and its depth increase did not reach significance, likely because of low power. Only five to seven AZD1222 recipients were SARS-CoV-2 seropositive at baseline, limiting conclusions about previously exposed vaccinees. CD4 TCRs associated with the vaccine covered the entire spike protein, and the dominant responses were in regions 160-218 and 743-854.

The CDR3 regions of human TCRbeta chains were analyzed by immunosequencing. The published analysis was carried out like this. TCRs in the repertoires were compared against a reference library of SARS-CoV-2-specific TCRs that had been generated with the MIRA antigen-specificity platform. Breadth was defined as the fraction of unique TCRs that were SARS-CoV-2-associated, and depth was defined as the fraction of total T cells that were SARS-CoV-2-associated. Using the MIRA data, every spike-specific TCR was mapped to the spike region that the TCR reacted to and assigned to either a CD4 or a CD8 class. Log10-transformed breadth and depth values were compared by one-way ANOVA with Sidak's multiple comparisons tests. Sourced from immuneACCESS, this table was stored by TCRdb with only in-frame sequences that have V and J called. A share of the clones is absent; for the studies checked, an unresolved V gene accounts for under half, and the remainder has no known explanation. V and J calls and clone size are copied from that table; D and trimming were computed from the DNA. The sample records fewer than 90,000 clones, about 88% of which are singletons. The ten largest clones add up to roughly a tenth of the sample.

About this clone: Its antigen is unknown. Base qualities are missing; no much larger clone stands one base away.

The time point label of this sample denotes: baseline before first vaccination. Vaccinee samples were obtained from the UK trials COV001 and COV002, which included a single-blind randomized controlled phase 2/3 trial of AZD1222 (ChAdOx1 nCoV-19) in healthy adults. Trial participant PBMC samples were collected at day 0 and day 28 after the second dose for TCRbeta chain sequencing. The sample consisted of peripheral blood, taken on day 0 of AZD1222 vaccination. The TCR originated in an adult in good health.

The CDR3 sequence is CASSEQGARADTQYF. At the DNA level, the sequence is TGTGCCAGTAGTGAACAGGGGGCTAGGGCAGATACGCAGTATTTT. Recombination linked TRBV19 to TRBJ2-3; TRBD1 aligns with 9 central bases. The CDR3 runs 15 residues from the cysteine to the phenylalanine. Only the CDR3 DNA is retained, 45 bases long and in frame from the first base. Clipping removes 5 bases from V and 4 bases from J, with 7 as the unmatched junction base count. CDR1 and CDR2 are drawn from the germline V gene (reference sequence): LNHDA, SQIVND. Extended through the reference TRBV19 and TRBJ2-3 proteins, this CDR3 yields the full variable domain: DGGITQSPKYLFRKEGQNVTLSCEQNLNHDAMYWYRQDPGQGLRLIYYSQIVNDFQKGDIAEGYSVSREKKESFPLTVTSAQKNPTAFYLCASSEQGARADTQYFGPGTRLTVL.